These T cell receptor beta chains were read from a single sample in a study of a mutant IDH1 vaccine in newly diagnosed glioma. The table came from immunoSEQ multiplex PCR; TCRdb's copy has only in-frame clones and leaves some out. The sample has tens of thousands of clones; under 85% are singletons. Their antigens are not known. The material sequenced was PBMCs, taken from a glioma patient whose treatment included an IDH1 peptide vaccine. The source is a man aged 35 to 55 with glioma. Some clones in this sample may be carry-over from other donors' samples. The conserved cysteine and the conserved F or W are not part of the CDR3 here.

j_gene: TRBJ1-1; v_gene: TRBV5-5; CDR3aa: ASSSGTGGYLNTEAF
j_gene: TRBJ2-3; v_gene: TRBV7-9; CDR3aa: ASSPLGPSQY
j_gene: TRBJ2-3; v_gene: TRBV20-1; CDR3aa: SARSADTQY
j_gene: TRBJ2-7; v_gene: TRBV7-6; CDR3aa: ASSLEDSSYEQY
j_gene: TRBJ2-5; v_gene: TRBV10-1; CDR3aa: ASSVRAGTGFQETQY
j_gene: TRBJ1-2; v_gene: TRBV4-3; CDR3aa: ASSQDRGARGYT
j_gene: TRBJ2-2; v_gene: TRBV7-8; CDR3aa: ASSLRDRYTGELF
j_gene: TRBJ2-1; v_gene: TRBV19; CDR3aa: ASSMVVRDSYNEQF
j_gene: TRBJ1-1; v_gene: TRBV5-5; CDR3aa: ASSLFWGVNTEAF
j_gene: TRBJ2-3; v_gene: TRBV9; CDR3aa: ASSVRGATDTQY
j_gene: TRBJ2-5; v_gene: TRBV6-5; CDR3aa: ASSYGQGAGETQY
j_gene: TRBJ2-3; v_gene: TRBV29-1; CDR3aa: SVQGLAGSTDTQY
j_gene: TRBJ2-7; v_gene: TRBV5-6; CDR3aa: ASSLGLAGGLGEQY
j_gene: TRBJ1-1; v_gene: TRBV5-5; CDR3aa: ASSLMGQGMNTEAF
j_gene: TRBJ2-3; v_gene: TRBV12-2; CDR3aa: ASRLNTRTDTQY
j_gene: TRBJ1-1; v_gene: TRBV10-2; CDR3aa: ASSERQVEAF
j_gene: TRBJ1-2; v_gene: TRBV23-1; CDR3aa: ASSHARYYGYT
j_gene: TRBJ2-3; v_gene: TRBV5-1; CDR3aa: ASSLQNRPTDTQY
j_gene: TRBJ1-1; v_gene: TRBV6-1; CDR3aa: ASSILGAEAF
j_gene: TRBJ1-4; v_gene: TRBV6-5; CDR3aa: ASSPHSGTDEKLF
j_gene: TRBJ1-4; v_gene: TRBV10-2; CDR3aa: ASSQEVADEKLF
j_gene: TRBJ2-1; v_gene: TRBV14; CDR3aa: ASSHRLSYNEQF
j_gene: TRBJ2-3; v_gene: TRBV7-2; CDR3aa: ASSLPSGGPRYTDTQY
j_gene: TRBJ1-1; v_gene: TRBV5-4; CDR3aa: ASRDGTPNTEAF
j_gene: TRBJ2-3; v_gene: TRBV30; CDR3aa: AWSPGGGTDTQY
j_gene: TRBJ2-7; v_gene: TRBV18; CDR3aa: ASRPGQGTSYEQY
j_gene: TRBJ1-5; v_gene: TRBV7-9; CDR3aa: ASSSYRGQPQH
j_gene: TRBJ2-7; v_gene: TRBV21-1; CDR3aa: ASSKTLTSGGPPTHEQY
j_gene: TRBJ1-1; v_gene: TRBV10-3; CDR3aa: AISESSLGGTEAF
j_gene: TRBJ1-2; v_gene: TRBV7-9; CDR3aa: ASSLGGTGIGYT
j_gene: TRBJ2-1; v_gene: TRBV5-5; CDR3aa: ASSLDGDSYNEQF
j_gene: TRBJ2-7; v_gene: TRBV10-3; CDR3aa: AIGTGINEQY
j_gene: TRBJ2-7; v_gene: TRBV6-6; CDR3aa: ASSYSGGSSYEQY
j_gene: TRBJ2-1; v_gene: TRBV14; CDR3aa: ASSQAGTINEQF
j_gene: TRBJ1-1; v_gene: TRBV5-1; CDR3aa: ASSPDRPTEAF
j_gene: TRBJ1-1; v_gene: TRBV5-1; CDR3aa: ASNPGQALNTEAF
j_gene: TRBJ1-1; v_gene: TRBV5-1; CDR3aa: ASSRNREATEAF
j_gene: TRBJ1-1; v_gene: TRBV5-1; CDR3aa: ASSTGQGANEAF
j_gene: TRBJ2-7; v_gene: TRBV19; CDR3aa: ASSTTGHNVYEQY
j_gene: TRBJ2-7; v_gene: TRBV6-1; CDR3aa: ASSPQSASYEQY
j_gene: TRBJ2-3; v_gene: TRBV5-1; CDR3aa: ASSSYGRTDTDTQY